This T cell receptor beta chain was captured by sequencing in a study of T cell responses to AZD1222 COVID-19 vaccine listed by TCRdb under 2021. With respect to the entire study: Because spike-specific TCR depth and breadth did not differ between the two schedules, AZD1222 recipients who got a second dose at roughly 4 weeks were pooled with those who got a second dose at roughly 12 weeks. TCR sequencing was performed for more than 230 trial participants, of whom about 200 were given two doses of AZD1222 and around 25 were given two doses of MenACWY control vaccine. Enrollment into the trials was organized by age into subgroups of 18-55, 56-69 and 70-plus years, and those subgroups contained roughly 160, 29 and 62 TCR-sequenced participants, respectively. What the work shows at the level of the full study, not this receptor alone: The whole spike protein was spanned by vaccine-associated CD4 TCRs, and dominant responses were seen in regions 160-218 and 743-854. Nearly half of unique spike-specific TCRs reportedly recognized epitopes outside regions mutated in the B.1.351 and B.1.1.7 variants. Conclusions about previously exposed vaccinees are limited because only five to seven AZD1222 recipients were SARS-CoV-2 seropositive at baseline. A significant rise in spike-specific TCR breadth and depth was observed after two AZD1222 doses relative to day 0 and relative to MenACWY recipients. Because no day 14 peak-response samples were available, the repertoires could be characterized only after the peak T cell response. Participants were mostly white British and included more females than males, and it was suggested by the authors that clonal diversity may have been underestimated. The 56-69-year group was small, and its depth increase did not reach significance, likely because of low power.

The CDR3 regions of human TCRbeta chains were analyzed by immunosequencing. The study's processing was this. TCRs in the repertoires were matched against a reference library of SARS-CoV-2-specific TCRs that had been generated with the MIRA antigen-specificity platform. Breadth meant the fraction of unique TCRs that were SARS-CoV-2-associated, whereas depth meant the fraction of total T cells that were SARS-CoV-2-associated. Using the MIRA data, every spike-specific TCR was mapped to the spike region that the TCR reacted to and assigned to either a CD4 or a CD8 class. Log10-transformed breadth and depth values were compared by one-way ANOVA with Sidak's multiple comparisons tests. TCRdb re-hosts the immuneACCESS table, in-frame sequences only. Its copies lack some clones; in the studies checked, an unresolved V gene accounts for under half of them, and the cause for the rest is not known. The V and J calls and the clone size are those of that table, but D and trimming were determined from the DNA. For this sample the table gives 90,000 to 130,000 clones, of which around 89% were detected only once. The ten largest clonotypes hold 1.6% of the sample.

Per the publication, the time point label means: baseline before first vaccination. Samples from vaccinated people were obtained from the UK trials COV001 and COV002, which included a single-blind randomized controlled phase 2/3 trial of AZD1222 (ChAdOx1 nCoV-19) in healthy adults. For TCRbeta chain sequencing, PBMC samples from trial participants were taken at day 0 and at day 28 after the second dose. The CDR3 runs 13 residues from the cysteine to the phenylalanine. Just the 39-base CDR3 DNA is kept, in frame starting at base 1. CDR1 and CDR2 are read off the germline V gene as MRHNA and SNTAGT. The junction carries 8 bases between V and J, which are trimmed by 5 bases and 3 bases respectively. Comments on this clone: Its cognate antigen has yet to be identified. Per-base qualities were not stored, and no clone one base away is much larger.

The chain uses TRBV6-4 and TRBJ1-5; confidence is insufficient to name the D gene. This clonotype was obtained from an adult in good health. The specimen comprised peripheral blood, sampled on day 0 of AZD1222 vaccination. The encoded CDR3 is CASSKEINQPQHF. The base sequence is TGTGCCAGCAGTAAAGAGATCAATCAGCCCCAGCATTTT.